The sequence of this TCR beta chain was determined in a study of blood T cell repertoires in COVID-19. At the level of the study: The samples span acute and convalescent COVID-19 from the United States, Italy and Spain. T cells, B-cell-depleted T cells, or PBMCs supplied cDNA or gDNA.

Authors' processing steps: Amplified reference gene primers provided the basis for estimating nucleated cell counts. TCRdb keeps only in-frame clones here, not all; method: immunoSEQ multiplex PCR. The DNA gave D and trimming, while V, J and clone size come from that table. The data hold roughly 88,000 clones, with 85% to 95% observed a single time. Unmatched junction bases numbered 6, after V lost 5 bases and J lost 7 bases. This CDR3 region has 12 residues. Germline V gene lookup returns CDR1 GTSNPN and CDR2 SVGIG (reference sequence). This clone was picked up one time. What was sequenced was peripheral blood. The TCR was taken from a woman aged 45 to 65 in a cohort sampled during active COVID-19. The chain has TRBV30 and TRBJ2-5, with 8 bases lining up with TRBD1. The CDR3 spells CAWGGQGGTQYF. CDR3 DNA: TGTGCCTGGGGTGGACAGGGAGGGACCCAGTACTTC. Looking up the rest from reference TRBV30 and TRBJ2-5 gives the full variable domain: SQTIHQWPATLVQPVGSPLSLECTVEGTSNPNLYWYRQAAGRGLQLLFYSVGIGQISSEVPQNLSASRPQDRQFILSSKKLLLSDSGFYLCAWGGQGGTQYFGPGTRLLVL.